These 13 T cell receptor beta chains originate from one sample sequenced in a study of T cells after yellow fever vaccination. TCRdb called the 5' RACE reads again in MiXCR, with one record for every CDR3 protein. Of around 310,000 distinct CDR3 sequences in the sample, 8.7% are singletons; the top ten hold around 17%. The material was PBMCs, obtained on the day of the first yellow fever vaccination. The receptors derive from a man between 18 and 35 years old who received the YFV17D yellow fever vaccine.

This chain uses TRBV20-1 with TRBJ1-1; D is ambiguous. Trimming stripped 6 bases from V and 0 bases from J, with 8 bases between. This CDR3 is 12 amino acids long. Germline values: CDR1 DFQATT, CDR2 SNEGSKA (reference sequence). CDR3 in DNA: TGCAGTGCGGCCCGGGTGAACACTGAAGCTTTCTTT. This codes for CSAARVNTEAFF.

This clonotype was counted ten times or more. DNA of the CDR3: TGCAGTGCTAACCCCCTGGGAAGGGGGGGGACAGATACGCAGTATTTT. Its protein product is CSANPLGRGGTDTQYF. The genes are TRBV20-1 and TRBJ2-3, with a tentative D call TRBD2 (7 bases). Germline lookup yields CDR1 DFQATT and CDR2 SNEGSKA (reference sequence). Between the trimmed V and J ends, which lost 4 bases and 3 bases, there was a span of 20 bases. The CDR3 runs to 16 residues.

This clonotype was recorded a few times. J is TRBJ1-3 and V is TRBV6-1, with no clear D. V was trimmed by 6 bases and J by 4 bases, leaving 13 bases between them. This CDR3 is 14 amino acids long. Per germline, CDR1 MNHNS and CDR2 SASEGT. The CDR3 is CASRRTVSGNTIYF. CDR3 nucleotides: TGTGCCAGCAGAAGGACTGTCTCCGGAAACACCATATATTTT.

This clonotype was counted a few times. The chain has TRBV7-9 and TRBJ1-6; TRBD1 might be the D (5 bases). The V gene lost 3 bases and the J gene lost 13 bases, with 13 bases spanning the gap. In germline, CDR1 is SEHNR, CDR2 FQNEAQ (reference sequence). This CDR3 is 13 amino acids long. The CDR3 here is CASSFDGGRPLHF. The CDR3 DNA reads as TGTGCCAGCAGCTTTGACGGGGGTCGTCCCCTCCACTTT.

The table lists this clonotype with many counts. V usage is TRBV5-1 and J usage is TRBJ1-1, with D possibly being TRBD1 (5 bases). Germline-derived CDR1 and CDR2 are SGHRS and YFSETQ. The CDR3 totals 14 residues. The V gene lost 4 bases and the J gene lost 9 bases, with 19 bases spanning the gap. CDR3 DNA: TGCGCCAGCAGCCGGGACCGAGCTGGACTACAAGCTTTCTTT. Residues: CASSRDRAGLQAFF. Full variable domain (rest looked up from reference TRBV5-1 and TRBJ1-1): KAGVTQTPRYLIKTRGQQVTLSCSPISGHRSVSWYQQTPGQGLQFLFEYFSETQRNKGNFPGRFSGRQFSNSRSEMNVSTLELGDSALYLCASSRDRAGLQAFFGQGTRLTVV.

The CDR3 region is CASSYRETEAFF. The CDR3 DNA sequence: TGCGCCAGCAGCTACAGGGAAACTGAAGCTTTCTTT. The V and J genes are TRBV5-1 and TRBJ1-1; the D gene is possibly TRBD1 (6 bases). Trimming took 3 bases from V and 5 from J, leaving 8 bases between them. Germline lookup yields CDR1 SGHRS and CDR2 YFSETQ. The CDR3 loop spans 12 amino acids.

As DNA, the CDR3 is TGTGCCAGCAGCCCTGGGACAGGGACGCCTGGGGCCAACGTCCTGACTTTC. This codes for CASSPGTGTPGANVLTF. J is TRBJ2-6 and V is TRBV12-3 or TRBV12-4; 9 bases agree with TRBD1. This CDR3 has 17 residues. V shed 6 bases and J 2 bases; nucleotides not matched to a gene: 8.

This chain links TRBV5-1 with TRBJ2-3; TRBD2 might be the D (6 bases). With 4 bases removed from V and 6 bases from J, the gap between germline ends came to 24 bases. The CDR3 runs to 17 residues. Germline loops: CDR1 SGHRS, CDR2 YFSETQ. DNA of the CDR3: TGCGCCAGCAGCCCCCCCGGACAAGGAGGGTTTGCGGATACGCAGTATTTT. Translated: CASSPPGQGGFADTQYF.

The gene calls are TRBV5-1 and TRBJ1-1; TRBD1 matches at 8 bases. CDR1 is SGHRS and CDR2 is YFSETQ in the germline V gene. V lost 4 bases to trimming and J lost 3 bases; unmatched junction nucleotides: 11. The CDR3 length is 16 residues. Here the CDR3 DNA reads TGCGCCAGCAGCCCAGGACAGGGTACAACTTACACTGAAGCTTTCTTT. Translation gives CASSPGQGTTYTEAFF.

This clonotype was seen a few times. This chain joins TRBV9 and TRBJ2-1; D may be TRBD2 (5 bases). From germline, CDR1 is SGDLS and CDR2 YYNGEE. The length of the CDR3 is 15 residues. Trimming cost V 2 bases and J 0 bases, with 9 bases left between them. The CDR3 DNA follows: TGTGCCAGCAGCGTCGGGGTGCTCTCCTACAATGAGCAGTTCTTC. Translation: CASSVGVLSYNEQFF.

This chain connects TRBV5-1 to TRBJ2-7; 10 bases match TRBD2. V gave up 4 bases and J gave up 3 bases; unmatched junction bases: 10. Germline values: CDR1 SGHRS, CDR2 YFSETQ. The CDR3 length is 16 residues. Here the CDR3 DNA reads TGCGCCAGCAGCCGAACCCTAGCGGGGGCCTTCTACGAGCAGTACTTC. Its protein product is CASSRTLAGAFYEQYF.

This clonotype was detected a few times. The chain joins TRBV5-1 to TRBJ1-2; 7 bases are shared with TRBD1. This CDR3 is built from 14 residues. Germline CDR1 SGHRS, CDR2 YFSETQ. Unmatched junction bases numbered 7, after V lost 5 bases and J lost 3 bases. The CDR3 sequence: CASRPRQGDYGYTF. The DNA of the CDR3 is TGCGCCAGCAGACCCCGGCAGGGGGACTATGGCTACACCTTC.

In this sample, this clonotype turned up a few times. The V call is TRBV6-5, the J call TRBJ1-6; possibly TRBD1 for D (5 bases). V was clipped by 0 bases and J by 10 bases, with 10 bases between them. This CDR3 comprises 14 residues. Germline assignment: CDR1 MNHEY and CDR2 SVGAGI. This CDR3 is CASSYSGGRSPLHF. CDR3 bases: TGTGCCAGCAGTTACTCGGGGGGACGCTCACCCCTCCACTTT.